Following are 9 T cell receptor beta chains from one sample sequenced in a study of graft-versus-host responses after intestinal transplantation. The data were produced by immunoSEQ multiplex PCR, yet TCRdb's version contains in-frame clones alone and is incomplete. The sample consists of over 55,000 clones, 84% of them appearing once. For these TCRs, the target antigens are not known. The sequenced sample was unstimulated CD4+ T cells sorted from spleen or lymph node cells, obtained before transplant. Receptors originate from a human donor who was the organ donor for an intestinal transplant.

This sequence joins TRBV2 and TRBJ2-7, with TRBD2 as a possible D gene (6 bases). The CDR3 runs 15 residues. Germline CDR1 reads SNHLY; CDR2 reads FYNNEI. V lost 2 bases and J lost 1, with 12 bases in between. The CDR3 sequence is CASSEWASVSYEQYV. Written as DNA, the CDR3 is TGTGCCAGCAGTGAATGGGCTAGCGTTTCCTACGAGCAGTACGTC.

The rearrangement links TRBV5-1 to TRBJ2-1; 12 positions match TRBD1. With 5 bases clipped from V and 10 bases from J, the junction kept 7 bases outside the gene matches. CDR1 SGHRS and CDR2 YFSETQ come from the germline V gene. This CDR3 comprises 14 residues. The CDR3 DNA reads as TGCGCCAGCAGTCCCGGGACAGGGGGCTGGGAGCAGTTCTTC. This sequence encodes CASSPGTGGWEQFF.

The V gene is TRBV5-4, the J gene TRBJ1-4; no reliable D call. The CDR3 has 12 residues. V was shortened by 5 bases and J by 6 bases, with 8 bases between the two germline ends. CDR1 SGHNT and CDR2 YYREEE come from the germline V gene (reference sequence). CDR3 region: CASSDADEKLFF. For the CDR3, the DNA is TGTGCCAGCAGTGATGCGGATGAAAAACTGTTTTTT.

The chain carries TRBV6-1 and TRBJ1-5; 7 bases agree with TRBD1. CDR3 length: 16 amino acids. V was pared by 4 bases and J by 4 bases, with 10 bases of the junction left unmatched. The germline CDR1 and CDR2 sequences are MNHNS and SASEGT. This CDR3 reads CASSVSAGGENQPQHF. As DNA, the CDR3 is TGTGCCAGCAGTGTTAGCGCAGGGGGTGAGAATCAGCCCCAGCATTTT.

J is TRBJ2-2 and V is TRBV4-2; TRBD2 matches at 12 bases. From germline, CDR1 is LGHNA and CDR2 YNFKEQ. The V and J ends lost 0 bases and 3 bases, in that order; junction bases with no gene match: 2. This CDR3 is built from 17 residues. The CDR3 DNA reads TGTGCCAGCAGCCAAGACCGGACTAGCGGGGACACCGGGGAGCTGTTTTTT. Translated, it gives CASSQDRTSGDTGELFF.

This clone showed up just once. V is TRBV6-5 and J is TRBJ1-2; possibly TRBD1 for D (6 bases). The germline V gene encodes CDR1 MNHEY and CDR2 SVGAGI. There are 15 residues in the CDR3. V dropped 6 bases and J dropped 4 bases, with 18 bases sitting between them. DNA of the CDR3: TGTGCCAGCAGCCCCGGCGGGGGCGTAAGCTATGGCTACACCTTC. Translation: CASSPGGGVSYGYTF.

This clone was counted only a few times. V is TRBV10-3 and J is TRBJ1-5; TRBD1 agrees at 7 bases. The CDR3 has 14 amino acids. From germline, CDR1 is ENHRY and CDR2 SYGVKD. The ends lost 5 bases at V and 4 bases at J; junction bases unmatched: 5. The CDR3 DNA reads TGTGCCATCAGTTCCGGGACAGAAAATCAGCCCCAGCATTTT. This gives the protein CAISSGTENQPQHF.

The V call is TRBV5-1, the J call TRBJ2-3; tentatively, D is TRBD1 (6 bases). CDR1 SGHRS and CDR2 YFSETQ come from the germline V gene. The CDR3 totals 14 residues. With 4 bases removed from V and 6 bases from J, the gap between germline ends came to 15 bases. The CDR3 protein is CASSLGTWGDTQYF. Here the CDR3 DNA reads TGCGCCAGCAGCCTAGGGACATGGGGGGATACGCAGTATTTT.

The gene calls are TRBV29-1 and TRBJ2-2; D gene ambiguous. Trimming removed 5 bases at V and 0 bases at J, with 7 bases between. This CDR3 spans 13 amino acids. Germline V gene sequence: CDR1 SQVTM, CDR2 ANQGSEA. CDR3 protein: CSVSTANTGELFF. CDR3 DNA sequence: TGCAGCGTTTCCACAGCGAACACCGGGGAGCTGTTTTTT.